Presented here are 10 T cell receptor beta chains from one specimen sequenced in a study of patients and donors after allogeneic stem cell transplantation. TCRdb re-analysed the RT-PCR reads in MiXCR, keeping a single row per CDR3 protein. The data show roughly 960,000 distinct CDR3 sequences, about a sixth seen once. The specimen sequenced was blood, either unsorted or a sorted T cell fraction (not recorded which). These receptors all come from a human donor who was either an allogeneic HSCT recipient or a stem cell or donor lymphocyte infusion donor (not recorded which). It is not recorded whose cells these are; they may come from a transplant donor.

This clonotype was recorded at least ten times. The chain employs TRBV27 and TRBJ1-3; TRBD1 might be the D (5 bases). Looked up from germline, CDR1 is MNHEY and CDR2 is SMNVEV (reference sequence). The CDR3 totals 15 residues. The V end was cut by 2 bases, the J end by 0 bases, with 8 bases between. The CDR3 sequence is CASSLDRYSGNTIYF. DNA for the CDR3: TGTGCCAGCAGTTTAGACAGATACTCTGGAAACACCATATATTTT.

The V call is TRBV28, the J call TRBJ2-7; a possible D gene is TRBD2 (6 bases). This CDR3 region has 13 residues. Trimming cost V 6 bases and J 2 bases, with 11 bases left between them. Germline CDR1 and CDR2: MDHEN and SYDVKM. This CDR3 reads CASSGSPTYEQYF. The CDR3 nucleotides are TGTGCCAGCAGCGGGAGCCCTACCTACGAGCAGTACTTC.

The CDR3 reads CSARDLKSVSRPNTEAFF. The DNA for the CDR3 is TGCAGTGCTAGAGATTTGAAATCAGTCTCTCGGCCAAACACTGAAGCTTTCTTT. This chain joins TRBV20-1 and TRBJ1-1, with D unresolved. V was shortened by 0 bases and J by 2 bases, with 22 bases between the two germline ends. Per germline, CDR1 DFQATT and CDR2 SNEGSKA (reference sequence). CDR3 size: 18 residues.

The gene calls are TRBV5-6 and TRBJ2-5, with D uncertain. Germline lookup yields CDR1 SGHDT and CDR2 YYEEEE. The CDR3 has 15 amino acids. Trimming removed 0 bases from V and 0 bases from J, with 9 bases in between. The CDR3, as DNA: TGTGCCAGCAGCTTGGGCGGCCGTTACCAAGAGACCCAGTACTTC. This encodes CASSLGGRYQETQYF.

This clonotype was picked up a small number of times. The V and J genes are TRBV20-1 and TRBJ2-5; 8 positions agree with TRBD2. The CDR3 has 14 residues. The V segment lost 3 bases and the J segment 7 bases; nucleotides outside the gene matches: 10. Germline CDR1 DFQATT, CDR2 SNEGSKA (reference sequence). CDR3 coding DNA: TGCAGTGCTAGTATCGGGGGGGCCCCCAGGACCCAGTACTTC. It specifies CSASIGGAPRTQYF.

The chain links TRBV7-9 to TRBJ2-1, with D possibly called TRBD1 or TRBD2 (6 bases each). The CDR3 sequence is 16 residues long. Germline lookup yields CDR1 SEHNR and CDR2 FQNEAQ (reference sequence). V was cut by 2 bases and J by 7 bases, with 18 bases left in between. Here the CDR3 DNA reads TGTGCCAGCAGCTTAAAACCCGGTGGAGGGGGGAATGAGCAGTTCTTC. Protein: CASSLKPGGGGNEQFF.

This clonotype was picked up a small number of times. This sequence joins TRBV4-2 and TRBJ2-1, with TRBD2 matching 7 bases. Germline loops: CDR1 LGHNA, CDR2 YNFKEQ. V lost 4 bases to trimming and J lost 2 bases; unmatched junction nucleotides: 8. The CDR3 covers 16 residues. The CDR3 sequence is CASSLTVLAAYNEQFF. Written as DNA, the CDR3 is TGTGCCAGCAGCCTGACGGTCCTAGCGGCCTACAATGAGCAGTTCTTC.

This clonotype was seen a few times. CDR3 amino acids: CASSFGLAERNEQFF. The CDR3 bases are TGTGCCAGCAGCTTTGGACTAGCGGAGCGCAATGAGCAGTTCTTC. This sequence joins TRBV7-2 and TRBJ2-1; TRBD2 aligns across 10 bases. V shed 3 bases, J shed 6 bases, and the junction held 5 bases outside the gene matches. The germline gives CDR1 SGHTA, CDR2 FQGNSA. This CDR3 region has 15 residues.

The V call is TRBV4-1, the J call TRBJ2-5; no clear D gene. The germline V gene encodes CDR1 MGHRA and CDR2 YSYEKL. V lost 0 bases and J lost 4, with 15 bases in between. This CDR3 contains 16 residues. CDR3 amino acids: CASSQDNGWGGETQYF. CDR3 sequence (DNA): TGCGCCAGCAGCCAAGATAATGGGTGGGGTGGAGAGACCCAGTACTTC.

The chain recombines TRBV19 with TRBJ2-6; D not resolved. Trimming left V 5 bases short and J 0 bases short, with 11 bases between. This CDR3 has 16 amino acids. In germline, CDR1 is LNHDA, CDR2 SQIVND (reference sequence). CDR3 protein: CASSEHQLSGANVLTF. CDR3 in DNA: TGTGCCAGTAGTGAGCATCAGCTCTCTGGGGCCAACGTCCTGACTTTC.